The next 4 T cell receptor beta chains were all read from a single sample in a study of T-cell memory formation after mild COVID-19. TCRdb reprocessed the 5' RACE reads with MiXCR, giving one entry per CDR3 protein. The sample lists 550,000 to 700,000 distinct CDR3 sequences, about a sixth seen once, with 12% in the top ten. The sequencing sample was made of PBMCs or a T cell subset sorted from them (not recorded which). These receptors originate from an adult woman who had mild COVID-19 (a few samples of this study predate the infection). Cell type and time point are not known.

This sequence joins TRBV19 and TRBJ1-1; D possibly corresponds to TRBD1 (5 bases). Germline V gives CDR1 LNHDA, CDR2 SQIVND (reference sequence). V was clipped by 3 bases and J by 5 bases, with 13 bases between them. This CDR3 contains 14 residues. CDR3 DNA sequence: TGTGCCAGTAGTATCTTAGGAGGGGTTACTGAAGCTTTCTTT. This codes for CASSILGGVTEAFF.

The chain links TRBV7-3 to TRBJ2-5; TRBD2 aligns across 7 bases. Germline assignment: CDR1 SGHTA and CDR2 FQGTGA. J lost 10 bases, V lost 2 bases, and 7 bases had no gene match. CDR3 size: 13 residues. CDR3 sequence: CASSLFREGSQYF. The CDR3 DNA reads as TGTGCCAGCAGCTTATTTAGGGAGGGAAGCCAGTACTTC.

This clonotype appeared a few times. The CDR3 coding sequence is TGTGCCAGCAGGTTCGGACTAGCGGGAGCAGAGACCCAGTACTTC. Its translation is CASRFGLAGAETQYF. The rearrangement links TRBV5-6 to TRBJ2-5, with 13 bases fitting TRBD2. After removal of 5 bases from V and 4 bases from J, the junction contained 5 bases not matched to a gene. Germline values: CDR1 SGHDT, CDR2 YYEEEE. The CDR3 totals 15 residues.

V is TRBV10-3 and J is TRBJ2-3; 7 nucleotides align to TRBD2. V lost 0 bases, J lost 3 bases, and 12 bases stayed unmatched. CDR1 is ENHRY and CDR2 is SYGVKD in the germline V gene. The CDR3 length is 18 residues. The CDR3: CAISESVQAGMRTDTQYF. Here the CDR3 DNA reads TGTGCCATCAGTGAGTCCGTTCAAGCGGGAATGCGTACAGATACGCAGTATTTT.